Listed below are T cell receptor beta chains from one sample, sequenced in a study of T cell changes during pregnancy in multiple sclerosis. Clones were sequenced by immunoSEQ multiplex PCR, and TCRdb holds only the in-frame ones, with some missing. The sample gives about 73,000 clones, approximately 94% of which show up once; less than 2.5% is in the top ten. This specimen was peripheral blood, taken in the second trimester of pregnancy. All receptors come from a female donor in good health, enrolled as a control in a pregnancy study. Both conserved end residues are part of each CDR3. Each record gives: clone size, J gene, CDR3 length, V gene, D gene, CDR3 DNA, CDR3 protein. D genes are given only for firm matches. Only part of the rows carry a size: once, few, many, or a class if the clone is expanded.

>.|TRBJ1-2|16|TRBV5-1|.
TGCGCCAGCAGCCGGGTCCAGGGGAGCTTTAACTATGGCTACACCTTC
CASSRVQGSFNYGYTF
>once|TRBJ1-2|14|TRBV6-1|.
TGTGCCAGCAGTGAAGTTCTAGCGAACTATGGCTACACCTTC
CASSEVLANYGYTF
>.|TRBJ1-6|12|TRBV2|TRBD1
TGTGCCAGCAGGGGACAGTCCCGTTCCCTCCACTTT
CASRGQSRSLHF
>once|TRBJ1-2|18|TRBV27|.
TGTGCCAGCAACTTCGCTGGGACTCCGGGAGTACCTAACTATGGCTACACCTTC
CASNFAGTPGVPNYGYTF
>.|TRBJ2-1|16|TRBV28|.
TGTGCCAGCAGTGGACTTGGGCGGGGAGCCTACAATGAGCAGTTCTTC
CASSGLGRGAYNEQFF
>.|TRBJ1-1|10|TRBV2|.
TGTGCCAGCAGTGAGGGGAGGGCTTTCTTT
CASSEGRAFF
>.|TRBJ2-2|13|TRBV7-3|.
TGTGCCAGCAGACCCGAGGGCACCGGGGAGCTGTTTTTT
CASRPEGTGELFF
>few|TRBJ2-7|12|TRBV4-2|.
TGTGCCAGCAGCCAGGGGGCCAGCGAGCAGTACTTC
CASSQGASEQYF
>.|TRBJ2-2|14|TRBV25-1|.
TGTGCCAGCAGCGGGGAAGAAGACACCGGGGAGCTGTTTTTT
CASSGEEDTGELFF
>.|TRBJ1-2|16|TRBV11-2|.
TGTGCCAGCAGCTCCCTTCGACAGGCCCCTAACTATGGCTACACCTTC
CASSSLRQAPNYGYTF
>once|TRBJ1-3|14|TRBV5-5|.
TGTGCCAGCAGCCTTGGAGGGTATGGAAACACCATATATTTT
CASSLGGYGNTIYF
>.|TRBJ1-1|14|TRBV6-5|TRBD1
TGTGCCAGCAGTCCTCGGACAGGGGACACTGAAGCTTTCTTT
CASSPRTGDTEAFF
>once|TRBJ1-4|18|TRBV27|TRBD1
TGTGCCAGCAGCGGGACAGGGGGCTTGCTAAGAGGTGGCGGAAAACTGTTTTTT
CASSGTGGLLRGGGKLFF
>.|TRBJ2-3|15|TRBV7-9|.
TGTGCCAGCAGCTTATGGGACTCCCACACAGATACGCAGTATTTT
CASSLWDSHTDTQYF
>.|TRBJ1-5|14|TRBV6-6|.
TGTGCCAGCACCTCAAGACAGGCGGTTCAGCCCCAGCATTTT
CASTSRQAVQPQHF
>.|TRBJ2-1|15|TRBV28|TRBD1
TGTGCCAGCAGCCGAACAGGGGGCTTAAGCAATGAGCAGTTCTTC
CASSRTGGLSNEQFF
>.|TRBJ1-1|14|TRBV5-1|.
TGCGCCAGCAGCTTTGGGACTCTGAACACTGAAGCTTTCTTT
CASSFGTLNTEAFF
>.|TRBJ1-1|14|TRBV19|TRBD1
TGTGCCAGTGCCGGACAGGTCGGTCGGGATGAAGCTTTCTTT
CASAGQVGRDEAFF
>.|TRBJ2-5|14|TRBV7-6|.
TGTGCCAGCAGCCCCTGGGCGTCCAGGGAGACCCAGTACTTC
CASSPWASRETQYF
>medium-sized|TRBJ1-6|17|TRBV4-3|TRBD1
TGCGCCAGCAGCCAGGACAGGGGCGGCTCCTATAATTCACCCCTCCACTTT
CASSQDRGGSYNSPLHF
>once|TRBJ2-2|15|TRBV27|.
TGTGCCAGCAGACTCCGGGACACCGCCCCCGGGGAGCTGTTTTTT
CASRLRDTAPGELFF
>.|TRBJ1-1|14|TRBV5-4|TRBD1
TGTGCCAGCAGCCGACAGGGCTCAAGGACTGAAGCTTTCTTT
CASSRQGSRTEAFF
>.|TRBJ1-2|11|TRBV4-1|.
TGCGCCAGCCAGGGATATCGTGGCTACACCTTC
CASQGYRGYTF
>.|TRBJ1-5|14|TRBV6-6|.
TGTGCCAGCAGCCTGGACAGTCCGCATCAGCCCCAGCATTTT
CASSLDSPHQPQHF
>.|TRBJ1-2|15|TRBV4-3|.
TGCGCCAGCAGCCACCAGGGGTCAACCTTCTATGGCTACACCTTC
CASSHQGSTFYGYTF
>.|TRBJ1-1|16|TRBV15|TRBD1
TGTGCCACCAGCAGATCGGCCGGGACAGGGGGCACTGAAGCTTTCTTT
CATSRSAGTGGTEAFF
>.|TRBJ2-5|13|TRBV5-1|.
TGCGCCAGCAGCAGCGGACTACGAGAGACCCAGTACTTC
CASSSGLRETQYF
>.|TRBJ2-3|16|TRBV6-5|.
TGTGCCAGCAGTTATCTCTCGGGAGTAGGCACAGATACGCAGTATTTT
CASSYLSGVGTDTQYF
>.|TRBJ2-7|15|TRBV7-3|.
TGTGCCAGCAGCTTAGGAGGCGGGAATACCTACGAGCAGTACTTC
CASSLGGGNTYEQYF